These 32 T cell receptor beta chains came from one sample sequenced in a study of graft-versus-host responses after intestinal transplantation. Their antigen targets remain unknown. Sequencing was performed with immunoSEQ multiplex PCR; in TCRdb, only in-frame clones are kept and a portion is missing. The sample contains around 97,000 clones, approximately 94% of which appear only once. The material sequenced was unstimulated CD8+ T cells sorted from spleen or lymph node cells, taken before intestinal transplant. The receptors come from a human donor who received an intestinal transplant.

The chain links TRBV4-1 to TRBJ1-1, with D maybe TRBD1 (5 bases). CDR1 MGHRA and CDR2 YSYEKL come from the germline V gene. Trimming cost V 1 base and J 7 bases, with 10 bases left between them. The CDR3 spans 13 residues. The CDR3 spells CASSQGGGVEAFF. CDR3 DNA sequence: TGCGCCAGCAGCCAAGGCGGGGGGGTTGAAGCTTTCTTT.

This sequence joins TRBV9 and TRBJ2-5; 10 bases are a match to TRBD1. Germline V lookup: CDR1 SGDLS, CDR2 YYNGEE. V gave up 3 bases and J gave up 5 bases; unmatched junction bases: 10. The CDR3 is made up of 16 amino acids. The CDR3 nucleotides are TGTGCCAGCAGCGCCGGAGACAGGGGGCTAGGGGAGACCCAGTACTTC. Amino acids: CASSAGDRGLGETQYF.

V is TRBV5-1 and J is TRBJ2-2; 7 bases map to TRBD1. The CDR3 length is 14 residues. Per germline, CDR1 SGHRS and CDR2 YFSETQ. The V and J ends lost 4 bases and 9 bases, in that order; junction bases with no gene match: 9. CDR3 coding DNA: TGCGCCAGCAGCCAAACTACAGGGGTCCGGGAGCTGTTTTTT. Protein product: CASSQTTGVRELFF.

This clone was recorded once. The chain has TRBV4-1 and TRBJ1-2; D may be TRBD1 (5 bases). Trimming left V 10 bases short and J 8 bases short, with 17 bases between. The V gene's germline CDR1 is MGHRA and CDR2 YSYEKL. The length of the CDR3 is 12 residues. CDR3 nucleotide sequence: TGCGCCACAGGGACGGGGACCCAAGGCTACACCTTC. It encodes CATGTGTQGYTF.

The V and J genes are TRBV27 and TRBJ1-1; perhaps TRBD1 as D (6 bases). In germline, CDR1 is MNHEY, CDR2 SMNVEV (reference sequence). V lost 6 bases, J lost 3 bases, and 17 bases lay in between. The CDR3 extends over 15 amino acids. Here the CDR3 reads CASRKDRFLDTEAFF. The DNA for the CDR3 is TGTGCCAGCAGGAAAGACAGGTTCTTGGACACTGAAGCTTTCTTT.

This chain uses TRBV27 with TRBJ2-7; no definite D call. CDR3 length equals 12 residues. Germline loops: CDR1 MNHEY, CDR2 SMNVEV (reference sequence). V dropped 8 bases and J dropped 2 bases, with 10 bases sitting between them. CDR3 in amino acids: CASPGSPYEQYF. The CDR3 DNA is TGTGCCAGCCCTGGCAGTCCCTACGAGCAGTACTTC.

The CDR3 sequence: CASRGGELFF. The CDR3 region has the DNA TGTGCCAGCAGGGGCGGGGAGCTGTTTTTT. This chain connects TRBV6-5 to TRBJ2-2; no clear D gene. The germline gives CDR1 MNHEY, CDR2 SVGAGI. This CDR3 is built from 10 residues. Deletions cut 6 bases from V and 7 bases from J, with 3 bases between.

The chain has TRBV5-6 and TRBJ1-1; D not certain. Germline V gene data show CDR1 as SGHDT and CDR2 as YYEEEE. V lost 2 bases to trimming and J lost 7 bases, with 12 bases between them. The CDR3 is 13 amino acids. As DNA, the CDR3 is TGTGCCAGCAGCTTACTGGTGGACGGTGAAGCTTTCTTT. It is translated as CASSLLVDGEAFF.

This rearrangement joins TRBV27 to TRBJ1-5, with TRBD1 matching 11 bases. The V and J ends lost 5 bases and 7 bases, in that order; junction bases with no gene match: 7. The CDR3 runs 15 residues. Per the germline V gene, CDR1 is MNHEY and CDR2 is SMNVEV (reference sequence). The CDR3 loop reads CASSPGTGGQQPQHF. In DNA, the CDR3 is TGTGCCAGCAGTCCCGGGACAGGGGGACAACAGCCCCAGCATTTT.

J is TRBJ2-7 and V is TRBV7-6, with TRBD2 matching 8 bases. V trimming: 5 bases; J trimming: 3 bases; junction bases outside the gene matches: 9. CDR3 size: 15 residues. Germline CDR1 reads SGHVS; CDR2 reads FNYEAQ. This CDR3 is CASSPGGEPYYEQYF. CDR3 in DNA: TGTGCCAGCAGCCCGGGGGGGGAGCCCTACTACGAGCAGTACTTC.

The J gene is TRBJ2-5, the V gene TRBV7-9, with TRBD2 matching 8 bases. The CDR3 extends over 13 amino acids. Looked up from germline, CDR1 is SEHNR and CDR2 is FQNEAQ (reference sequence). The ends lost 3 bases at V and 5 bases at J; junction bases unmatched: 2. The CDR3 DNA is TGTGCCAGCAGCTTCCCGGGAGGGGAGACCCAGTACTTC. This sequence encodes CASSFPGGETQYF.

The rearrangement joins TRBV27 to TRBJ2-7; D gene unclear. Trimming stripped 6 bases from V and 0 bases from J, with 3 bases between. This CDR3 has 11 amino acids. Germline V gives CDR1 MNHEY, CDR2 SMNVEV (reference sequence). The CDR3 DNA sequence: TGTGCCAGCAGGGACTCCTACGAGCAGTACTTC. Amino acids: CASRDSYEQYF.

The chain employs TRBV7-9 and TRBJ2-1; 7 positions agree with TRBD1. This CDR3 is 16 amino acids long. The germline V gene encodes CDR1 SEHNR and CDR2 FQNEAQ (reference sequence). The V segment lost 3 bases and the J segment 2 bases; nucleotides outside the gene matches: 7. The CDR3 region has the DNA TGTGCCAGCAGCTTGGACAGGACCTATACCTACAATGAGCAGTTCTTC. This translates into CASSLDRTYTYNEQFF.

This clone was picked up one time. The chain is built from TRBV11-2 and TRBJ2-1; TRBD2 matches at 7 bases. With 3 bases clipped from V and 7 bases from J, the junction kept 6 bases outside the gene matches. The V gene's germline CDR1 is SGHAT and CDR2 FQNNGV. CDR3 length: 14 residues. CDR3 bases: TGTGCCAGCAGCTTGGGGGGGGTTTTAAATGAGCAGTTCTTC. The encoded protein is CASSLGGVLNEQFF.

The chain has TRBV11-2 and TRBJ2-7; D gene ambiguous. Germline V gene data show CDR1 as SGHAT and CDR2 as FQNNGV. V lost 5 bases and J lost 4, with 15 bases in between. The CDR3 spans 14 residues. This CDR3 is CASSPGAGAYEQYF. CDR3 DNA sequence: TGTGCCAGCAGCCCTGGCGCAGGAGCTTACGAGCAGTACTTC.

The gene calls are TRBV19 and TRBJ2-6, with 7 bases fitting TRBD1. This CDR3 has 17 residues. Trimming cost V 7 bases and J 3 bases; bases outside gene matches: 12. Germline CDR1 reads LNHDA; CDR2 reads SQIVND (reference sequence). The CDR3 sequence is CASNLQGPIGGANVLTF. The CDR3 bases are TGTGCCAGTAATCTACAGGGGCCTATAGGTGGGGCCAACGTCCTGACTTTC.

V and J are TRBV11-2 and TRBJ2-1; 8 bases are shared with TRBD2. CDR1 is SGHAT and CDR2 is FQNNGV in the germline V gene. This CDR3 is built from 15 residues. The ends lost 2 bases at V and 2 bases at J; junction bases unmatched: 2. CDR3 region: CASSLYGGAYNEQFF. CDR3 coding DNA: TGTGCCAGCAGCTTATACGGGGGGGCCTACAATGAGCAGTTCTTC. The whole variable domain, filled in from reference TRBV11-2 and TRBJ2-1, reads EAGVAQSPRYKIIEKRQSVAFWCNPISGHATLYWYQQILGQGPKLLIQFQNNGVVDDSQLPKDRFSAERLKGVDSTLKIQPAKLEDSAVYLCASSLYGGAYNEQFFGPGTRLTVL.

This sequence joins TRBV13 and TRBJ2-5, with D perhaps being TRBD1 or TRBD2 (5 bases each). The CDR3 has 14 residues. CDR1 and CDR2 (germline): PRHDT, FYEKMQ (reference sequence). The germline V and J ends were trimmed by 3 bases and 6 bases, with 14 bases remaining between them. CDR3 nucleotides: TGTGCCAGCAGCTTCCGGGGACCCCGGCAGACCCAGTACTTC. It is translated as CASSFRGPRQTQYF.

The rearrangement joins TRBV9 to TRBJ2-5; 15 bases fit TRBD2. With 4 bases clipped from V and 1 base from J, the junction kept 5 bases outside the gene matches. CDR1 SGDLS and CDR2 YYNGEE come from the germline V gene. CDR3 size: 17 residues. The CDR3 sequence: CASSLGTSGGLQETQYF. CDR3 DNA: TGTGCCAGCAGCCTCGGGACTAGCGGGGGGCTCCAAGAGACCCAGTACTTC.

V usage is TRBV29-1 and J usage is TRBJ1-4; 8 bases are shared with TRBD1. The CDR3 covers 14 residues. Looked up from germline, CDR1 is SQVTM and CDR2 is ANQGSEA. V trimming: 0 bases; J trimming: 10 bases; junction bases outside the gene matches: 7. In nucleotides, the CDR3 is TGCAGCGTTGAAGAAGGACAGGGTCAGGGAAAACTGTTTTTT. Residues: CSVEEGQGQGKLFF.

Only a few counts were recorded for this clone. The chain couples TRBV4-1 to TRBJ2-1; D remains unclear. Trimming shortened V by 2 bases and J by 6 bases, and 8 bases separated the two germline ends. Germline V lookup: CDR1 MGHRA, CDR2 YSYEKL. The CDR3 consists of 13 residues. The CDR3 nucleotides are TGCGCCAGCAGCCAAATTAGCCGCAATGAGCAGTTCTTC. As protein: CASSQISRNEQFF.

V gene TRBV5-1 combines with J gene TRBJ2-1; the match to TRBD2 covers 11 bases. The CDR3 spans 16 residues. Trimming cost V 5 bases and J 4 bases; bases outside gene matches: 8. Germline-derived CDR1 and CDR2 are SGHRS and YFSETQ. The CDR3 spells CASRVAGGPRYNEQFF. In DNA form, the CDR3 reads TGCGCCAGCAGGGTAGCGGGGGGGCCGAGATACAATGAGCAGTTCTTC.

The chain has TRBV7-2 and TRBJ2-3; possibly TRBD2 for D (6 bases). Trimming pared 1 base from V and 2 bases from J, leaving 13 bases between. CDR1 is SGHTA and CDR2 is FQGNSA in the germline V gene. The CDR3 loop spans 16 amino acids. CDR3 residues: CASSLVLSGDTDTQYF. As DNA, the CDR3 is TGTGCCAGCAGCTTAGTCTTATCGGGGGACACAGATACGCAGTATTTT. The variable domain in full, completed from reference TRBV7-2 and TRBJ2-3, reads GAGVSQSPSNKVTEKGKDVELRCDPISGHTALYWYRQSLGQGLEFLIYFQGNSAPDKSGLPSDRFSAERTGGSVSTLTIQRTQQEDSAVYLCASSLVLSGDTDTQYFGPGTRLTVL.

The chain recombines TRBV19 with TRBJ2-5; a possible D gene is TRBD1 (5 bases). The CDR3 spans 13 residues. The V and J ends lost 7 bases and 2 bases respectively, with 11 bases between them. The germline V gene has CDR1 LNHDA and CDR2 SQIVND (reference sequence). CDR3 in DNA: TGTGCCAGTAAGTCGACAGATCAAGAGACCCAGTACTTC. Amino acid sequence: CASKSTDQETQYF.

This clone was found once. V gene TRBV19 combines with J gene TRBJ2-2; 8 bases line up with TRBD1. In germline, CDR1 is LNHDA, CDR2 SQIVND (reference sequence). The length of the CDR3 is 17 residues. V was pared by 0 bases and J by 7 bases, with 10 bases of the junction left unmatched. CDR3 amino acids: CASSIDLGQGVYGELFF. The CDR3 nucleotides are TGTGCCAGTAGTATAGATCTCGGACAGGGTGTTTACGGGGAGCTGTTTTTT.

The V gene is TRBV5-5, the J gene TRBJ1-2, with 7 bases identical to TRBD1. The ends lost 1 base at V and 5 bases at J; junction bases unmatched: 11. The germline gives CDR1 SGHKS, CDR2 YYEKEE (reference sequence). The length of the CDR3 is 16 residues. CDR3 coding DNA: TGTGCCAGCAGCTTGCATCAACAGGGGAGTGAGTATGGCTACACCTTC. This gives the protein CASSLHQQGSEYGYTF.

The V gene is TRBV6-1, the J gene TRBJ2-3; a possible D gene is TRBD1 (5 bases). The CDR3 is 14 residues long. The V gene lost 3 bases and the J gene lost 0 bases, with 7 bases spanning the gap. Germline assignment: CDR1 MNHNS and CDR2 SASEGT. CDR3 sequence (DNA): TGTGCCAGCAGTGAGGGGCCTAGCACAGATACGCAGTATTTT. Its translation: CASSEGPSTDTQYF.

The gene calls are TRBV7-3 and TRBJ2-1; 8 positions match TRBD2. The CDR3 spans 15 residues. Germline values: CDR1 SGHTA, CDR2 FQGTGA. With 1 base clipped from V and 3 bases from J, the junction kept 2 bases outside the gene matches. CDR3 in DNA: TGTGCCAGCAGCTTAATTCGGGGGGGCTACAATGAGCAGTTCTTC. Protein product: CASSLIRGGYNEQFF.

This chain joins TRBV6-5 and TRBJ2-1; TRBD2 aligns across 7 bases. This CDR3 is built from 14 residues. The V gene end was trimmed by 8 bases and the J gene end by 5 bases; junction bases not matched to a gene: 9. CDR1 is MNHEY and CDR2 is SVGAGI in the germline V gene. Written as DNA, the CDR3 is TGTGCCAGCCATGGGGGGGTGAGTAACAATGAGCAGTTCTTC. Its translation: CASHGGVSNNEQFF.

This chain connects TRBV27 to TRBJ2-5; a possible D gene is TRBD1 (6 bases). V lost 1 base to trimming and J lost 4 bases, with 10 bases between them. Germline V CDR1 and CDR2: MNHEY, SMNVEV (reference sequence). The CDR3 covers 14 residues. CDR3 loop: CASSLLGGGETQYF. CDR3 coding DNA: TGTGCCAGCAGTTTATTAGGGGGTGGAGAGACCCAGTACTTC.

There are a few counts of this clone. CDR3: CASSLDSTGNTIYF. The CDR3 nucleotides are TGTGCCAGCAGCTTAGACTCCACCGGAAACACCATATATTTT. The rearrangement links TRBV7-9 to TRBJ1-3; D call uncertain. The CDR3 totals 14 residues. CDR1 SEHNR and CDR2 FQNEAQ come from the germline V gene (reference sequence). Trimming pared 1 base from V and 4 bases from J, leaving 8 bases between.

V usage is TRBV2 and J usage is TRBJ1-4; D remains unclear. Germline loops: CDR1 SNHLY, CDR2 FYNNEI. The CDR3 loop spans 11 amino acids. V lost 8 bases and J 6 bases, leaving 7 bases between the germline ends. CDR3 sequence (DNA): TGTGCCAGCGGGGAGGATGAAAAACTGTTTTTT. Translating gives CASGEDEKLFF.